Listed below are T cell receptor beta chains from one sample, sequenced in a study of OX40 agonist ivuxolimab in advanced cancers. Clones were read by immunoSEQ multiplex PCR, and TCRdb kept only the in-frame ones, dropping some. In the table there are roughly 25,000 clones, around two thirds of which are singletons. Sequenced material: CD4+ or CD8+ T cells sorted from blood, taken in a trial of the OX40 agonist ivuxolimab. Source of these receptors: an adult with an advanced solid tumor such as melanoma, head and neck, liver or kidney cancer. Both conserved end residues are part of each CDR3. The order of the fields is D gene, J gene, CDR3 length, clone size, V gene, CDR3 DNA, CDR3 protein. D genes are given only for firm matches. A clone size is listed for some rows: how often the clone was seen (once, few, many), or a class if it is expanded.

d_call: NA; j_call: TRBJ1-1; cdr3_length: 14; clone_size: NA; v_call: TRBV19; cdr3_nt: TGTGCCAGTAGACCCGGGCCTTTGAACACTGAAGCTTTCTTT; cdr3_aa: CASRPGPLNTEAFF
d_call: NA; j_call: TRBJ2-3; cdr3_length: 15; clone_size: once; v_call: TRBV28; cdr3_nt: TGTGCCAGCAGGCCAAGGGACGGACTCACAGATACGCAGTATTTT; cdr3_aa: CASRPRDGLTDTQYF
d_call: NA; j_call: TRBJ2-2; cdr3_length: 15; clone_size: NA; v_call: TRBV5-6; cdr3_nt: TGTGCCAGCAGCTTGGTGCAGGGAGACACCGGGGAGCTGTTTTTT; cdr3_aa: CASSLVQGDTGELFF
d_call: NA; j_call: TRBJ2-1; cdr3_length: 15; clone_size: once; v_call: TRBV28; cdr3_nt: TGTGCCAGCAGTCAGACCGGTCTCCCCTACAATGAGCAGTTCTTC; cdr3_aa: CASSQTGLPYNEQFF
d_call: NA; j_call: TRBJ2-5; cdr3_length: 13; clone_size: NA; v_call: TRBV27; cdr3_nt: TGTGCCAGCAGTTTACATAGCGAAGAGACCCAGTACTTC; cdr3_aa: CASSLHSEETQYF
d_call: TRBD2; j_call: TRBJ2-1; cdr3_length: 15; clone_size: NA; v_call: TRBV11-2; cdr3_nt: TGTGCCAGCAGTAAGGGAACGGGGGGATACAATGAGCAGTTCTTC; cdr3_aa: CASSKGTGGYNEQFF
d_call: TRBD2; j_call: TRBJ2-1; cdr3_length: 16; clone_size: NA; v_call: TRBV7-2; cdr3_nt: TGTGCCAGCAGCCAAGACGGGACTAGCGGGGGCAATGAGCAGTTCTTC; cdr3_aa: CASSQDGTSGGNEQFF
d_call: NA; j_call: TRBJ1-5; cdr3_length: 12; clone_size: NA; v_call: TRBV6-5; cdr3_nt: TGTGCCAGCAGGGGAGGGGATCAGCCCCAGCATTTT; cdr3_aa: CASRGGDQPQHF
d_call: NA; j_call: TRBJ1-5; cdr3_length: 14; clone_size: NA; v_call: TRBV28; cdr3_nt: TGTGCCAGCAGCAGAGACAGCAGCAATCAGCCCCAGCATTTT; cdr3_aa: CASSRDSSNQPQHF
d_call: TRBD1; j_call: TRBJ2-3; cdr3_length: 16; clone_size: once; v_call: TRBV28; cdr3_nt: TGTGCCAGCACCCTCGGCCCGGACAGGGTCACAGATACGCAGTATTTT; cdr3_aa: CASTLGPDRVTDTQYF
d_call: TRBD2; j_call: TRBJ2-1; cdr3_length: 15; clone_size: NA; v_call: TRBV5-4; cdr3_nt: TGTGCCAGCAGCATACCTAGCGGGGGGGTGTATGAGCAGTTCTTC; cdr3_aa: CASSIPSGGVYEQFF
d_call: NA; j_call: TRBJ2-5; cdr3_length: 13; clone_size: NA; v_call: TRBV2; cdr3_nt: TGTGCCAGCAGTCGGGGGCCGGTGGAGACCCAGTACTTC; cdr3_aa: CASSRGPVETQYF
d_call: NA; j_call: TRBJ1-2; cdr3_length: 17; clone_size: NA; v_call: TRBV7-6; cdr3_nt: TGTGCCAGCAGCCCGGAGCCGGGACCAAATATAAACTATGGCTACACCTTC; cdr3_aa: CASSPEPGPNINYGYTF
d_call: NA; j_call: TRBJ2-7; cdr3_length: 15; clone_size: NA; v_call: TRBV19; cdr3_nt: TGTGCCAGTAGTCTTAGGACGGGGATCACCTACGAGCAGTACTTC; cdr3_aa: CASSLRTGITYEQYF
d_call: NA; j_call: TRBJ2-2; cdr3_length: 18; clone_size: once; v_call: TRBV27; cdr3_nt: TGTGCCAGCAGTTTATCAGCCAGGGTGACCCTTAACACCGGGGAGCTGTTTTTT; cdr3_aa: CASSLSARVTLNTGELFF
d_call: NA; j_call: TRBJ1-6; cdr3_length: 14; clone_size: once; v_call: TRBV4-2; cdr3_nt: TGTGCCAGCAGCCAAGAGGTTGGAACTTCACCCCTCCACTTT; cdr3_aa: CASSQEVGTSPLHF
d_call: TRBD2; j_call: TRBJ2-1; cdr3_length: 16; clone_size: NA; v_call: TRBV28; cdr3_nt: TGTGCCAGCTCGCCCTGGACTAGCCCACAAAACAATGAGCAGTTCTTC; cdr3_aa: CASSPWTSPQNNEQFF
d_call: TRBD2; j_call: TRBJ2-7; cdr3_length: 15; clone_size: once; v_call: TRBV5-1; cdr3_nt: TGCGCCAGCAGCTTGGGACTAGCGGGGTGGGGCGAGCAGTACTTC; cdr3_aa: CASSLGLAGWGEQYF
d_call: NA; j_call: TRBJ1-4; cdr3_length: 17; clone_size: NA; v_call: TRBV7-9; cdr3_nt: TGTGCCAGCAGCCCAACGGGCAGGGTGGGAGCTAATGAAAAACTGTTTTTT; cdr3_aa: CASSPTGRVGANEKLFF
d_call: NA; j_call: TRBJ2-3; cdr3_length: 15; clone_size: NA; v_call: TRBV7-3; cdr3_nt: TGTGCCAGCAGCTTAAGAGGGGATAAGTGGGATACGCAGTATTTT; cdr3_aa: CASSLRGDKWDTQYF
d_call: NA; j_call: TRBJ2-7; cdr3_length: 15; clone_size: once; v_call: TRBV7-9; cdr3_nt: TGTGCCAGCAGCTTGGCCTCCGGAACTAGAAGCGAGCAGTACTTC; cdr3_aa: CASSLASGTRSEQYF
d_call: TRBD1; j_call: TRBJ1-1; cdr3_length: 15; clone_size: once; v_call: TRBV5-6; cdr3_nt: TGTGCCAGCAGCTGGCCGACAGGGATGAACACTGAAGCTTTCTTT; cdr3_aa: CASSWPTGMNTEAFF
d_call: TRBD1; j_call: TRBJ2-6; cdr3_length: 15; clone_size: few; v_call: TRBV9; cdr3_nt: TGTGCCAGCAGCGGACAGGGTTCTGGGGCCAACGTCCTGACTTTC; cdr3_aa: CASSGQGSGANVLTF
d_call: TRBD2; j_call: TRBJ2-1; cdr3_length: 15; clone_size: once; v_call: TRBV27; cdr3_nt: TGTGCCAGCAGCGCGACTAGCGGGGCTTTGGGTGAGCAGTTCTTC; cdr3_aa: CASSATSGALGEQFF
d_call: NA; j_call: TRBJ2-7; cdr3_length: 14; clone_size: few; v_call: TRBV2; cdr3_nt: TGTGCCAGCAGTGAAGCGGCGGGCTACTACGAGCAGTACTTC; cdr3_aa: CASSEAAGYYEQYF
d_call: NA; j_call: TRBJ2-1; cdr3_length: 14; clone_size: many; v_call: TRBV19; cdr3_nt: TGTGCCAGTAGTATAGAGCGGACGGGCAGTGAGCAGTTCTTC; cdr3_aa: CASSIERTGSEQFF
d_call: NA; j_call: TRBJ1-2; cdr3_length: 13; clone_size: NA; v_call: TRBV6-5; cdr3_nt: TGTGCCAGCAGTTACTCGGGTAACTATGGCTACACCTTC; cdr3_aa: CASSYSGNYGYTF
d_call: NA; j_call: TRBJ1-2; cdr3_length: 14; clone_size: NA; v_call: TRBV5-1; cdr3_nt: TGCGCCAGCAGCCTCATAGGGGACCAGTATGGCTACACCTTC; cdr3_aa: CASSLIGDQYGYTF
d_call: NA; j_call: TRBJ1-1; cdr3_length: 15; clone_size: few; v_call: TRBV19; cdr3_nt: TGTGCCAGTTGCCCTTGGGCAGGGCTGAACACTGAAGCTTTCTTT; cdr3_aa: CASCPWAGLNTEAFF
d_call: TRBD2; j_call: TRBJ2-7; cdr3_length: 15; clone_size: many; v_call: TRBV16; cdr3_nt: TGTGCCAGCAGCGGGGGGGTCAGGGAATCCTACGAGCAGTACTTC; cdr3_aa: CASSGGVRESYEQYF
d_call: NA; j_call: TRBJ2-1; cdr3_length: 14; clone_size: NA; v_call: TRBV29-1; cdr3_nt: TGCAGCGTTGATTCCCGGACAGTGTACAATGAGCAGTTCTTC; cdr3_aa: CSVDSRTVYNEQFF
d_call: TRBD1; j_call: TRBJ1-1; cdr3_length: 14; clone_size: few; v_call: TRBV27; cdr3_nt: TGTGCCTCCACTGCGGGACAGACTAACACTGAAGCTTTCTTT; cdr3_aa: CASTAGQTNTEAFF
d_call: TRBD2; j_call: TRBJ2-1; cdr3_length: 16; clone_size: once; v_call: TRBV4-3; cdr3_nt: TGCGCCAGCAGCCGGTTCGGGGGGATCCCCGGCAATGAGCAGTTCTTC; cdr3_aa: CASSRFGGIPGNEQFF
d_call: NA; j_call: TRBJ1-1; cdr3_length: 14; clone_size: NA; v_call: TRBV5-6; cdr3_nt: TGTGCCAGCAGCTTGAGCGGGCTGAACACTGAAGCTTTCTTT; cdr3_aa: CASSLSGLNTEAFF
d_call: NA; j_call: TRBJ1-1; cdr3_length: 12; clone_size: NA; v_call: TRBV7-3; cdr3_nt: TGTGCCAGCAGCTTAATCGGGGGTGAAGCTTTCTTT; cdr3_aa: CASSLIGGEAFF
d_call: TRBD1; j_call: TRBJ1-5; cdr3_length: 15; clone_size: NA; v_call: TRBV7-9; cdr3_nt: TGTGCCAGCAGCTTGACGACAGGGGGACGCCAGCCCCAGCATTTT; cdr3_aa: CASSLTTGGRQPQHF
d_call: NA; j_call: TRBJ2-1; cdr3_length: 12; clone_size: NA; v_call: TRBV19; cdr3_nt: TGTGCCAGTAGTATATACGGGGATGAGCAGTTCTTC; cdr3_aa: CASSIYGDEQFF
d_call: NA; j_call: TRBJ1-1; cdr3_length: 12; clone_size: NA; v_call: TRBV6-5; cdr3_nt: TGTGCCAGCAGTTACTCGACGGGTGAAGCTTTCTTT; cdr3_aa: CASSYSTGEAFF
d_call: NA; j_call: TRBJ2-2; cdr3_length: 11; clone_size: NA; v_call: TRBV29-1; cdr3_nt: TGCAGCGTTAGAGGGTCCGGGGAGCTGTTTTTT; cdr3_aa: CSVRGSGELFF
d_call: TRBD1; j_call: TRBJ2-3; cdr3_length: 16; clone_size: NA; v_call: TRBV11-2; cdr3_nt: TGTGCCAGCAGCTTAATGACAGGGGGTAGCACAGATACGCAGTATTTT; cdr3_aa: CASSLMTGGSTDTQYF
d_call: TRBD1; j_call: TRBJ1-2; cdr3_length: 16; clone_size: few; v_call: TRBV7-2; cdr3_nt: TGTGCCAGCAGCTTCAGGGGGGATTGGGAAAACTATGGCTACACCTTC; cdr3_aa: CASSFRGDWENYGYTF
d_call: NA; j_call: TRBJ2-5; cdr3_length: 13; clone_size: NA; v_call: TRBV13; cdr3_nt: TGTGCCAGCAGCCTCCCAGGGAGGGAGACCCAGTACTTC; cdr3_aa: CASSLPGRETQYF
d_call: TRBD1; j_call: TRBJ2-2; cdr3_length: 15; clone_size: NA; v_call: TRBV19; cdr3_nt: TGTGCCAGTAGTGCCGGACAGGGGGGCACCGGGGAGCTGTTTTTT; cdr3_aa: CASSAGQGGTGELFF
d_call: NA; j_call: TRBJ1-1; cdr3_length: 14; clone_size: NA; v_call: TRBV28; cdr3_nt: TGTGCCAGCAGGGCCCAGCCAGGCCACACTGAAGCTTTCTTT; cdr3_aa: CASRAQPGHTEAFF
d_call: NA; j_call: TRBJ1-4; cdr3_length: 16; clone_size: NA; v_call: TRBV25-1; cdr3_nt: TGTGCCAGCAGTGAATGGGGGGGTACGACTAATGAAAAACTGTTTTTT; cdr3_aa: CASSEWGGTTNEKLFF